The rows below give T cell receptor beta chains drawn from one sample of a study of response to subunit inactivated influenza vaccine. TCRdb reprocessed the RT-PCR reads with MiXCR, giving one entry per CDR3 protein. The sample consists of around 580,000 distinct CDR3 sequences, 10% to 15% of them appearing once. The material sequenced was PBMCs from blood, taken on the day of vaccination. The receptors stem from a man aged 45-65 years who received an inactivated influenza vaccine. Each CDR3 is given with its conserved first and last residue. The order of the fields is V gene, clone size, J gene, D gene, CDR3 DNA, CDR3 protein. The D gene is left open where the match is weak. For some rows the clone size is stated as once, few or many, or as a class when expanded; others skip it.

V gene: TRBV29-1
clone size: few
J gene: TRBJ1-5
D gene: TRBD1
CDR3 DNA: TGCAGCGTGGAGACAGGGGGAGGACAGCCCCAGCATTTT
CDR3 protein: CSVETGGGQPQHF

V gene: TRBV7-8
clone size: few
J gene: TRBJ2-7
D gene: TRBD2
CDR3 DNA: TGTGCCAGCAGCTCCCTTTTAGCGGGCGCCTACGAGCAGTACTTC
CDR3 protein: CASSSLLAGAYEQYF

V gene: TRBV9
clone size: .
J gene: TRBJ2-1
D gene: .
CDR3 DNA: TGTGCCAGCAGCGTAGCGGGAGAGAGTTACAATGAGCAGTTCTTC
CDR3 protein: CASSVAGESYNEQFF

V gene: TRBV6-2/TRBV6-3
clone size: .
J gene: TRBJ2-5
D gene: .
CDR3 DNA: TGTGCCAGCAGTTACTTGGTAGGGGTGAAGGAGACCCAGTACTTC
CDR3 protein: CASSYLVGVKETQYF

V gene: TRBV29-1
clone size: many
J gene: TRBJ1-2
D gene: .
CDR3 DNA: TGCAGCGTTGCGTGGGGGGCTAAAGGCTACACCTTC
CDR3 protein: CSVAWGAKGYTF

V gene: TRBV3-1
clone size: many
J gene: TRBJ2-2
D gene: TRBD1
CDR3 DNA: TGTGCCAGCAAACGGGACAGGAACACCGGGGAGCTGTTTTTT
CDR3 protein: CASKRDRNTGELFF

V gene: TRBV9
clone size: many
J gene: TRBJ1-1
D gene: .
CDR3 DNA: TGTGCCAGCAGCGTAGCCGAGCCTGAAGCTTTCTTT
CDR3 protein: CASSVAEPEAFF

V gene: TRBV7-2
clone size: many
J gene: TRBJ2-2
D gene: TRBD2
CDR3 DNA: TGTGCCAGCAGCTTCGTGATAAGCACCGGGACTAGCGGGAGGTCTGTCGGGGAGCTGTTTTTT
CDR3 protein: CASSFVISTGTSGRSVGELFF

V gene: TRBV5-1
clone size: few
J gene: TRBJ2-3
D gene: .
CDR3 DNA: TGCGCCAGCAAGTCTGCGGGGCTCAACATCCATACGCAGTATTTT
CDR3 protein: CASKSAGLNIHTQYF

V gene: TRBV7-2
clone size: few
J gene: TRBJ2-5
D gene: .
CDR3 DNA: TGTGCCAGCAGCCAGGGGCAGGGCGCACCAACCCAGTACTTC
CDR3 protein: CASSQGQGAPTQYF

V gene: TRBV2
clone size: .
J gene: TRBJ2-1
D gene: TRBD1
CDR3 DNA: TGTGCCAGCTCCACCACAGGGGCCAAATACAATGAGCAGTTCTTC
CDR3 protein: CASSTTGAKYNEQFF

V gene: TRBV24-1
clone size: many
J gene: TRBJ2-2
D gene: TRBD1
CDR3 DNA: TGTGCCACCAGTGATGGGACAGCGAACACCGGGGAGCTGTTTTTT
CDR3 protein: CATSDGTANTGELFF

V gene: TRBV7-2
clone size: .
J gene: TRBJ2-2
D gene: .
CDR3 DNA: TGTGCCAGCAGCTTAGTCGGGTCCGAGGCCGGGGAGCTGTTTTTT
CDR3 protein: CASSLVGSEAGELFF

V gene: TRBV6-1
clone size: few
J gene: TRBJ2-3
D gene: TRBD1
CDR3 DNA: TGTGCCAGCAGCCGGGACAGGGGCCTCGCAGATACGCAGTATTTT
CDR3 protein: CASSRDRGLADTQYF

V gene: TRBV7-2
clone size: .
J gene: TRBJ2-1
D gene: TRBD2
CDR3 DNA: TGTGCCAGCAGCTTATCCTTAACTAGCGGGGGGCCCAATGAGCAGTTCTTC
CDR3 protein: CASSLSLTSGGPNEQFF

V gene: TRBV4-2
clone size: few
J gene: TRBJ1-5
D gene: .
CDR3 DNA: TGTGCCAGCAGCCAAGATGCGGGGGGGCGCCTAAACCAGCCCCAGCATTTT
CDR3 protein: CASSQDAGGRLNQPQHF

V gene: TRBV7-8
clone size: .
J gene: TRBJ2-7
D gene: .
CDR3 DNA: TGTGCCAGCAGCTTCGAATACACAGGCTACGAGCAGTACTTC
CDR3 protein: CASSFEYTGYEQYF

V gene: TRBV6-5
clone size: .
J gene: TRBJ2-7
D gene: .
CDR3 DNA: TGTGCCAGCAGTAATCGGTTCGAGCAGTACTTC
CDR3 protein: CASSNRFEQYF

V gene: TRBV29-1
clone size: few
J gene: TRBJ2-1
D gene: TRBD2
CDR3 DNA: TGCAGCGTTGAAACGGGGACTAGAGTCTACGGTGAGCAGTTCTTC
CDR3 protein: CSVETGTRVYGEQFF

V gene: TRBV29-1
clone size: .
J gene: TRBJ1-2
D gene: .
CDR3 DNA: TGCAGCGTTGAAAGACAAGCTCACATCGGCTACACCTTC
CDR3 protein: CSVERQAHIGYTF

V gene: TRBV7-2
clone size: .
J gene: TRBJ2-2
D gene: .
CDR3 DNA: TGTGCCAGCAGCTTAGAGCAGCCCGGCACCGGGGAGCTGTTTTTT
CDR3 protein: CASSLEQPGTGELFF

V gene: TRBV5-1
clone size: .
J gene: TRBJ2-4
D gene: .
CDR3 DNA: TGCGCCAGCAGCTTGGACGGGGCCCAGGGAAACATTCAGTACTTC
CDR3 protein: CASSLDGAQGNIQYF

V gene: TRBV12-3/TRBV12-4
clone size: .
J gene: TRBJ2-1
D gene: .
CDR3 DNA: TGTGCCAGCAGTTTCCCCCCCCGCGATGAGCAGTTCTTC
CDR3 protein: CASSFPPRDEQFF

V gene: TRBV28
clone size: .
J gene: TRBJ2-1
D gene: .
CDR3 DNA: TGTGCCAGCAGTTTACCTTCGGGACAAACCTCCTACAATGAGCAGTTCTTC
CDR3 protein: CASSLPSGQTSYNEQFF

V gene: TRBV7-2
clone size: many
J gene: TRBJ2-3
D gene: TRBD2
CDR3 DNA: TGTGCCAGCAGCATCGGGACTAGCGGGAGGGGGGCGCAGTATTTT
CDR3 protein: CASSIGTSGRGAQYF

V gene: TRBV20-1
clone size: many
J gene: TRBJ2-3
D gene: .
CDR3 DNA: TGCAGTGCTAGAGAGGACAAGAGCACAGATACGCAGTATTTT
CDR3 protein: CSAREDKSTDTQYF